One T cell receptor (beta chain) is described in this entry. The data stem from a study of T-cell memory formation after mild COVID-19. CDR3 length: 13 residues. V was clipped by 8 bases and J by 3 bases; unmatched bases: 6. From germline, CDR1 is SGHDT and CDR2 YYEEEE. TCRdb re-called the 5' RACE reads with MiXCR, one entry per CDR3 protein. The data hold about 310,000 distinct CDR3 sequences, with roughly 15% observed a single time. The sequenced material came from PBMCs or a T cell subset sorted from them (not recorded which). The chain links TRBV5-6 to TRBJ2-7; 9 bases match TRBD1. The TCR was taken from a man between 18 and 29 years old who had mild COVID-19 (a few samples of this study predate the infection). Cell type and time point are not known. CDR3 residues: CASQDRGDYEQYV. CDR3 nucleotides: TGTGCCAGTCAGGACAGGGGCGACTACGAGCAGTACGTC.